The present T cell receptor (beta chain) was sequenced within a study of human T cells and chemical hapten exposure. Unique molecular identifiers were affixed to discrete cDNA molecules within the library. MiXCR was run by TCRdb on the RACE reads, yielding one entry per CDR3 protein. The sample shows 95,000 to 150,000 distinct CDR3 sequences, 11% of them seen only once. The CDR3 has 14 residues. Germline CDR1 is MNHEY and CDR2 is SMNVEV (reference sequence). With 6 bases removed from V and 10 bases from J, the gap between germline ends came to 19 bases. This clonotype was seen ten or more times. Its antigen remains unknown. The study, taken as a whole, reports: While controls formed fewer of them, expanded TCRs formed significantly more large CDR3 similarity clusters.

Stated time point: patch test 3, about 24 weeks after DPC sensitization. The treatment: therapeutic diphenylcyclopropenone sensitization with weekly scalp DPC. This chain connects TRBV27 to TRBJ2-1, with unresolved D. The specimen was whole blood, collected in connection with sensitization to the hapten diphenylcyclopropenone (DPC). The receptor's source is a woman aged 50 to 60 with alopecia areata. Some clones in this sample may be carry-over from other donors' samples. CDR3 residues: CASSDGPAWPEQFF. In DNA form, the CDR3 reads TGTGCCAGCAGCGACGGACCAGCCTGGCCCGAGCAGTTCTTC.